The 5 T cell receptor beta chains in this list originate from one sample, sequenced in a study of OX40 agonist ivuxolimab in advanced cancers. Clones were read by immunoSEQ multiplex PCR, and TCRdb kept only the in-frame ones, dropping some. Of roughly 90,000 clones in the sample, 85% to 95% were seen once. The material was CD4+ or CD8+ T cells sorted from blood, obtained in a trial of the OX40 agonist ivuxolimab. The source of these receptors is an adult with an advanced solid tumor such as melanoma, head and neck, liver or kidney cancer.

The V gene is TRBV27, the J gene TRBJ2-7; D is unresolved. Germline V gene lookup returns CDR1 MNHEY and CDR2 SMNVEV (reference sequence). V lost 4 bases and J 3 bases, leaving 13 bases between the germline ends. The CDR3 loop spans 14 amino acids. CDR3 DNA: TGTGCCAGCAGTTCCCGTGGGCCCCACTACGAGCAGTACTTC. Protein sequence: CASSSRGPHYEQYF.

This clone was detected only a few times. J is TRBJ1-2 and V is TRBV19; maybe TRBD1 (5 bases). This CDR3 is built from 13 residues. V lost 4 bases and J 3 bases, leaving 9 bases between the germline ends. The germline CDR1 and CDR2 sequences are LNHDA and SQIVND (reference sequence). This CDR3 is CASSTGRYYGYTF. The CDR3 region has the DNA TGTGCCAGTAGTACAGGGAGGTACTATGGCTACACCTTC.

The V call is TRBV5-1, the J call TRBJ2-5, with 8 bases lining up with TRBD1. The CDR3 is made up of 16 amino acids. V lost 1 base and J lost 2; bases outside the gene matches: 7. CDR1 is SGHRS, CDR2 YFSETQ, per germline. The CDR3 DNA reads as TGCGCCAGCAGCTTGTCCTCGAGACAGGGGCAAGAGACCCAGTACTTC. Amino acids: CASSLSSRQGQETQYF.

Only one count was recorded for this clone. The junction departs from germline at one end; a sequencing error may be responsible. The V and J genes are TRBV23-1 and TRBJ1-6; D is unresolved. Being an ORF, TRBV23-1 has a function that is uncertain. The CDR3 is 12 amino acids. Here the CDR3 DNA reads TGCGCCAGCAGTCAATCGGATTCAGCCCTCCACTTT. Translated, it gives CASSQSDSALHF.

This chain links TRBV6-1 with TRBJ2-4; a weak D match, TRBD1 (6 bases). Trimming removed 3 bases from V and 5 bases from J, with 17 bases in between. This CDR3 contains 16 residues. Germline V CDR1 and CDR2: MNHNS, SASEGT. CDR3 amino acids: CASSDPMTEGENIQYF. The CDR3 DNA is TGTGCCAGCAGTGATCCCATGACAGAGGGGGAAAACATTCAGTACTTC.